This entry lists 28 T cell receptor beta chains sequenced from one sample in a study of identical twins. TCRdb ran MiXCR on the 5' RACE reads and lists one entry per CDR3 protein. This table has 500,000 or so distinct CDR3 sequences, approximately 15% appearing once. The sample also formed part of further work on yellow fever vaccine responses in identical twins.

Sequencing was done on a sample of CD4+ T cells sorted from blood. Receptors originate from a woman aged 18-29 years in good health.

A few counts support this clonotype. This rearrangement joins TRBV12-3 or TRBV12-4 to TRBJ1-1; tentative D call: TRBD1 (5 bases). V was pared by 7 bases and J by 9 bases, with 18 bases between. The CDR3 length is 13 residues. Written as DNA, the CDR3 is TGTGCCAGCATCCCGGGGGAATTTAGAAAAGCTTTCTTT. Protein product: CASIPGEFRKAFF.

This clonotype has just a few counts. The CDR3 DNA is TGTGCCACCAGCGGGACAGGCCTGACCGGGGAGCTGTTTTTT. Translated: CATSGTGLTGELFF. The chain recombines TRBV24-1 with TRBJ2-2; 8 bases are a match to TRBD1. This CDR3 contains 14 residues. V lost 7 bases, J lost 5 bases, and 5 bases stayed unmatched. Looked up from germline, CDR1 is KGHDR and CDR2 is SFDVKD.

The chain employs TRBV6-5 and TRBJ1-2; D is perhaps TRBD1 (6 bases). Germline V gives CDR1 MNHEY, CDR2 SVGAGI. The CDR3 length is 12 residues. V was shortened by 11 bases and J by 2 bases, with 12 bases between the two germline ends. CDR3 DNA sequence: TGTGCCCACCGGGACACCAACTATGGCTACACCTTC. Residues: CAHRDTNYGYTF.

V gene TRBV5-5 combines with J gene TRBJ2-7, with 10 bases aligning to TRBD2. Germline CDR1 reads SGHKS; CDR2 reads YYEKEE (reference sequence). The J segment lost 3 bases and the V segment lost 4 bases, leaving 10 bases of the junction unmatched. CDR3 size: 16 residues. The CDR3 loop reads CASSRAKTSGDYEQYF. In DNA form, the CDR3 reads TGTGCCAGCAGCCGCGCAAAAACTAGCGGGGACTACGAGCAGTACTTC. The whole variable domain, remainder taken from reference TRBV5-5 and TRBJ2-7, is DAGVTQSPTHLIKTRGQQVTLRCSPISGHKSVSWYQQVLGQGPQFIFQYYEKEERGRGNFPDRFSARQFPNYSSELNVNALLLGDSALYLCASSRAKTSGDYEQYFGPGTRLTVT.

This clonotype was observed at least ten times. This sequence joins TRBV27 and TRBJ2-5, with D possibly being TRBD1 or TRBD2 (6 bases each). The CDR3 runs 15 residues. The germline CDR1 and CDR2 sequences are MNHEY and SMNVEV (reference sequence). V was shortened by 3 bases and J by 5 bases, with 16 bases between the two germline ends. The CDR3 nucleotides read TGTGCCAGCAGTTTGCCGGGGGCCCAAGGCGAGACCCAGTACTTC. It specifies CASSLPGAQGETQYF.

This chain joins TRBV6-5 and TRBJ2-1, with 12 positions matching TRBD2. V shed 5 bases, J shed 7 bases, and the junction held 3 bases outside the gene matches. Germline loops: CDR1 MNHEY, CDR2 SVGAGI. The CDR3 is 14 residues long. Written as DNA, the CDR3 is TGTGCCAGCAGTACTAGCGGGGGGCCTAATGAGCAGTTCTTC. This sequence encodes CASSTSGGPNEQFF.

The chain has TRBV2 and TRBJ2-5; D not resolved. Germline CDR1 SNHLY, CDR2 FYNNEI. The CDR3 extends over 11 amino acids. The V end lost 8 bases, the J end lost 1 base, and 5 bases lay between the germline ends. The CDR3 bases are TGTGCCAGCGGGTTCCAAGAGACCCAGTACTTC. As protein: CASGFQETQYF.

The table lists this clonotype with a few counts. This rearrangement joins TRBV7-6 to TRBJ2-5; D gene uncertain. V was shortened by 1 base and J by 2 bases, with 8 bases between the two germline ends. Germline lookup yields CDR1 SGHVS and CDR2 FNYEAQ. The CDR3 consists of 14 residues. Here the CDR3 reads CASSLVSSQETQYF. As DNA, the CDR3 is TGTGCCAGCAGCTTAGTCTCCTCTCAAGAGACCCAGTACTTC.

This clonotype has a handful of counts. J is TRBJ2-7 and V is TRBV2, with 7 nucleotides matching TRBD2. Germline V lookup: CDR1 SNHLY, CDR2 FYNNEI. The V and J ends lost 4 bases and 6 bases, in that order; junction bases with no gene match: 12. The CDR3 has 15 residues. The CDR3 is CASSVATGGLGEQYF. The CDR3 DNA is TGTGCCAGCAGTGTCGCAACGGGAGGCCTAGGCGAGCAGTACTTC. Full variable domain (rest looked up from reference TRBV2 and TRBJ2-7): EPEVTQTPSHQVTQMGQEVILRCVPISNHLYFYWYRQILGQKVEFLVSFYNNEISEKSEIFDDQFSVERPDGSNFTLKIRSTKLEDSAMYFCASSVATGGLGEQYFGPGTRLTVT.

The sample holds a few counts of this clonotype. The chain combines TRBV5-1 with TRBJ1-4; D remains ambiguous. The germline CDR1 and CDR2 sequences are SGHRS and YFSETQ. There are 15 residues in the CDR3. Trimming left V 4 bases short and J 1 base short, with 11 bases between. The CDR3 DNA sequence: TGCGCCAGCAGCGACGCCTTTGGAACTAATGAAAAACTGTTTTTT. Translation: CASSDAFGTNEKLFF. The variable domain in full, completed from reference TRBV5-1 and TRBJ1-4, reads KAGVTQTPRYLIKTRGQQVTLSCSPISGHRSVSWYQQTPGQGLQFLFEYFSETQRNKGNFPGRFSGRQFSNSRSEMNVSTLELGDSALYLCASSDAFGTNEKLFFGSGTQLSVL.

The table lists this clonotype with a few counts. The chain is built from TRBV5-1 and TRBJ2-3, with D perhaps matching TRBD2 (6 bases). This CDR3 is 15 amino acids long. The germline V and J ends were trimmed by 3 bases and 1 base, with 12 bases remaining between them. In germline, CDR1 is SGHRS, CDR2 YFSETQ. The CDR3: CASSYSGLGTDTQYF. CDR3 coding DNA: TGCGCCAGCAGCTATAGCGGCCTTGGCACAGATACGCAGTATTTT.

This clonotype was counted between two and nine times. The junction differs from germline at one of its ends, possibly a read error. J is TRBJ1-1 and V is TRBV7-2, with 8 bases lining up with TRBD1. The germline CDR1 and CDR2 sequences are SGHTA and FQGNSA. This CDR3 contains 14 residues. The CDR3 region is CASSLEDRVPGVLF. The CDR3 nucleotides are TGTGCCAGCAGCTTAGAGGACAGGGTGCCTGGTGTACTCTTT.

About this clonotype: The junction and the germline gene differ at one end; a read error may be behind it. For the CDR3, the DNA is TGTGCCTGGAGTGTCGACAGGGGCCACAATGAGCAGCTCTTC. Its protein is CAWSVDRGHNEQLF. The V call is TRBV30, the J call TRBJ2-1; TRBD1 agrees at 8 bases. CDR1 is GTSNPN, CDR2 SVGIG, per germline (reference sequence). CDR3 length: 14 amino acids.

This clonotype has a handful of counts. The chain recombines TRBV6-5 with TRBJ2-1; 8 bases fit TRBD1. After removal of 2 bases from V and 5 bases from J, the junction contained 5 bases not matched to a gene. The CDR3 extends over 15 amino acids. Germline V CDR1 and CDR2: MNHEY, SVGAGI. The CDR3 protein is CASSYRTGKNNEQFF. The CDR3 bases are TGTGCCAGCAGTTACAGGACAGGGAAGAACAATGAGCAGTTCTTC.

In this sample, this clonotype turned up many times. This chain joins TRBV20-1 and TRBJ2-3, with no clear D. The CDR3 consists of 12 residues. Germline V gene data show CDR1 as DFQATT and CDR2 as SNEGSKA (reference sequence). Trimming pared 3 bases from V and 7 bases from J, leaving 11 bases between. The CDR3 DNA follows: TGCAGTGCTAGTGACCTCGGGTATACGCAGTATTTT. This codes for CSASDLGYTQYF.

V usage is TRBV9 and J usage is TRBJ2-2, with 7 bases lining up with TRBD2. Germline CDR1 and CDR2: SGDLS and YYNGEE. V shed 0 bases and J 5 bases; nucleotides not matched to a gene: 7. The CDR3 runs to 16 residues. This CDR3 reads CASSVGEGPGTGELFF. Here the CDR3 DNA reads TGTGCCAGCAGCGTAGGGGAGGGACCGGGGACCGGGGAGCTGTTTTTT.

The chain is built from TRBV7-2 and TRBJ2-5; D unclear. The germline V gene encodes CDR1 SGHTA and CDR2 FQGNSA. Trimming cost V 5 bases and J 5 bases, with 9 bases left between them. The CDR3 is made up of 12 amino acids. CDR3 amino acids: CASSDPRETQYF. DNA for the CDR3: TGTGCCAGCAGCGATCCCCGGGAGACCCAGTACTTC.

A few counts support this clonotype. The DNA for the CDR3 is TGTGCCAGCAGTTACCTTCCGGTGAACACTGAAGCTTTCTTT. This codes for CASSYLPVNTEAFF. The rearrangement joins TRBV6-2 or TRBV6-3 to TRBJ1-1; D remains ambiguous. V was pared by 2 bases and J by 0 bases, with 7 bases between. The CDR3 is made up of 14 amino acids. Per germline, CDR1 MNHEY and CDR2 SVGEGT.

The V and J genes are TRBV28 and TRBJ2-7, with a weak D call TRBD1 (5 bases). Per the germline V gene, CDR1 is MDHEN and CDR2 is SYDVKM. The V and J ends lost 7 bases and 2 bases respectively, with 12 bases between them. This CDR3 is built from 13 residues. In nucleotides, the CDR3 is TGTGCCAGCACCTTGTCAGGGACCTACGAGCAGTACTTC. Its translation: CASTLSGTYEQYF.

This clonotype was found a few times. The chain has TRBV12-3 or TRBV12-4 and TRBJ2-1, with D possibly being TRBD1 (6 bases). The V gene lost 6 bases and the J gene lost 7 bases, with 19 bases spanning the gap. The CDR3 consists of 15 residues. CDR3 nucleotide sequence: TGTGCCAGCAGGATCGGGACATCTTCTACAAATGAGCAGTTCTTC. Translation gives CASRIGTSSTNEQFF.

The chain has TRBV9 and TRBJ2-5, with 8 bases identical to TRBD2. The V gene's germline CDR1 is SGDLS and CDR2 YYNGEE. The CDR3 loop spans 15 amino acids. V lost 0 bases, J lost 5 bases, and 6 bases stayed unmatched. The CDR3 spells CASSVGTSGVETQYF. CDR3 DNA sequence: TGTGCCAGCAGCGTAGGCACTAGCGGTGTGGAGACCCAGTACTTC.

The chain joins TRBV29-1 to TRBJ2-1; the D gene is possibly TRBD1 (5 bases). Germline V gives CDR1 SQVTM, CDR2 ANQGSEA. CDR3 length equals 15 residues. Trimming cost V 3 bases and J 0 bases, with 12 bases left between them. CDR3 in amino acids: CSVDGVQDSYNEQFF. The CDR3 DNA is TGCAGCGTTGATGGTGTACAGGACTCCTACAATGAGCAGTTCTTC.

In this sample, this clonotype turned up a few times. This rearrangement joins TRBV7-2 to TRBJ1-4; 7 bases are shared with TRBD1. The CDR3 loop spans 15 amino acids. Germline V gene data show CDR1 as SGHTA and CDR2 as FQGNSA. V dropped 5 bases and J dropped 7; count of bases not matched to a gene: 10. In DNA form, the CDR3 reads TGTGCCAGCAGCCCCCTAGAACGACAGGGTGAAAAACTGTTTTTT. It yields the protein CASSPLERQGEKLFF.

The chain joins TRBV12-3 or TRBV12-4 to TRBJ2-5; 9 bases match TRBD2. The CDR3 length is 16 residues. The trim removed 5 bases at V and 1 base at J, leaving 8 bases unmatched. The CDR3 nucleotides read TGTGCCAGCAGTCTTTCTAGCGGGGCCACCCAAGAGACCCAGTACTTC. Residues: CASSLSSGATQETQYF.

This clonotype was observed a few times. This chain joins TRBV10-3 and TRBJ1-4; tentative D call: TRBD1 (6 bases). The CDR3 has 14 residues. Germline loops: CDR1 ENHRY, CDR2 SYGVKD. The V end was cut by 6 bases, the J end by 5 bases, with 13 bases between. The CDR3 spells CAISANQGNEKLFF. DNA of the CDR3: TGTGCCATCAGCGCAAACCAGGGGAATGAAAAACTGTTTTTT.

This clonotype occurred a few times. The CDR3: CSVDQTGGTYGYTF. The DNA of the CDR3 is TGCAGCGTTGATCAGACAGGGGGCACCTATGGCTACACCTTC. The chain carries TRBV29-1 and TRBJ1-2, with TRBD1 identical over 10 bases. Trimming cost V 3 bases and J 4 bases; bases outside gene matches: 5. CDR1 is SQVTM and CDR2 is ANQGSEA in the germline V gene. This CDR3 is 14 amino acids long.

V gene TRBV18 combines with J gene TRBJ1-5; 8 bases map to TRBD1. The CDR3 is 16 residues long. The V segment lost 3 bases and the J segment 2 bases; nucleotides outside the gene matches: 6. Per germline, CDR1 KGHSH and CDR2 LQKENI. Here the CDR3 DNA reads TGTGCCAGCTCACCGGACAGGGTTTTTGGCAATCAGCCCCAGCATTTT. Protein product: CASSPDRVFGNQPQHF.

This clonotype appeared once. The chain joins TRBV7-3 to TRBJ2-2; D might be TRBD2 (5 bases). This CDR3 region has 16 residues. Germline V gene sequence: CDR1 SGHTA, CDR2 FQGTGA. The V end was cut by 6 bases, the J end by 2 bases, with 16 bases between. CDR3 nucleotides: TGTGCCAGCAGTTTACTAGGTGTGGTTAACACCGGGGAGCTGTTTTTT. Its translation: CASSLLGVVNTGELFF. Based on the CDR3 plus reference TRBV7-3 and TRBJ2-2, the full variable domain is GAGVSQTPSNKVTEKGKYVELRCDPISGHTALYWYRQSLGQGPEFLIYFQGTGAADDSGLPNDRFFAVRPEGSVSTLKIQRTERGDSAVYLCASSLLGVVNTGELFFGEGSRLTVL.